This TCR beta chain was obtained from a study of shared clonotypes between healthy human individuals. As regards this clone: Antigen specificity is unknown.

CD8 memory cells included CD45RO+ cells plus CCR7-negative CD45RA+ TemRA cells. J lost 7 bases, V lost 4 bases, and 6 bases had no gene match. In germline, CDR1 is MNHEY, CDR2 SMNVEV (reference sequence). The length of the CDR3 is 15 residues. Using immunoSEQ multiplex PCR, the repertoire was profiled, and TCRdb retains in-frame clones only, with some absent. The data hold hundreds of thousands of clones, with roughly 96% observed a single time. Study-level results: Richness estimates generally favored naive over memory subsets.

This clonotype was sampled from a man under 40 in good health. The chain employs TRBV27 and TRBJ2-1; 11 bases are shared with TRBD2. The sequenced sample consisted of memory CD8+ T cells sorted from blood. The subset was: CD45RO+ cells pooled with CCR7-negative TemRA cells. DNA of the CDR3: TGTGCCAGCAGTTCGGGACTAGCGGTTTCGAATGAGCAGTTCTTC. Its translation is CASSSGLAVSNEQFF.